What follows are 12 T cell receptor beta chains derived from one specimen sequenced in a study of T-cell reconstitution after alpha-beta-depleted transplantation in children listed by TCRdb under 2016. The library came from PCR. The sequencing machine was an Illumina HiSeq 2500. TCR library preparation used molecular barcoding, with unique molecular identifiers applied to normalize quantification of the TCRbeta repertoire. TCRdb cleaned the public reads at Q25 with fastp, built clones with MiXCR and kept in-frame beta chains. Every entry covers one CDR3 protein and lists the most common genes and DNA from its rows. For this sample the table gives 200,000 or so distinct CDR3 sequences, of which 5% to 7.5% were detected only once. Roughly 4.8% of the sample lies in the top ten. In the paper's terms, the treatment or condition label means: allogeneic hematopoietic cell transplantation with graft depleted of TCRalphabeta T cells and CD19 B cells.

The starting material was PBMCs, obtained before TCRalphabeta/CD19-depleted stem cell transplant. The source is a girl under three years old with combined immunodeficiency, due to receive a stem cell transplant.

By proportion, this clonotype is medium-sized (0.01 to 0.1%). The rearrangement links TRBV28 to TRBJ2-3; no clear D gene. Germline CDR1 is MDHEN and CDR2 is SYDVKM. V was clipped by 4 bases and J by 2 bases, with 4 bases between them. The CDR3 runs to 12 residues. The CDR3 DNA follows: TGTGCCAGCAGTTCCCTCACAGATACGCAGTATTTT. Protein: CASSSLTDTQYF.

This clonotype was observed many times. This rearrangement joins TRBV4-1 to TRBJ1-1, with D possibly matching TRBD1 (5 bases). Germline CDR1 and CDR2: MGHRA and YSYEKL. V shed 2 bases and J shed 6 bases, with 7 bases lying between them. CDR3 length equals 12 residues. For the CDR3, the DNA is TGCGCCAGCAGCCAAAGGGGTGCTGAAGCTTTCTTT. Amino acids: CASSQRGAEAFF.

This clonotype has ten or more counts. CDR3 residues: CAISGPMNTEAFF. DNA for the CDR3: TGTGCCATCAGTGGGCCGATGAACACTGAAGCTTTCTTT. J is TRBJ1-1 and V is TRBV10-3; D call uncertain. The CDR3 totals 13 residues. The V gene's germline CDR1 is ENHRY and CDR2 SYGVKD. Trimming removed 4 bases at V and 0 bases at J, with 6 bases between.

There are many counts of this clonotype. The chain's CDR3 is CASSTRLEIEQFF. Written as DNA, the CDR3 is TGCGCCAGCAGCACTCGACTAGAAATTGAGCAGTTCTTC. The V and J genes are TRBV4-1 and TRBJ2-1; TRBD2 is a possible D gene (6 bases). Germline lookup yields CDR1 MGHRA and CDR2 YSYEKL. The CDR3 consists of 13 residues. The V and J ends lost 5 bases and 9 bases respectively, with 14 bases between them.

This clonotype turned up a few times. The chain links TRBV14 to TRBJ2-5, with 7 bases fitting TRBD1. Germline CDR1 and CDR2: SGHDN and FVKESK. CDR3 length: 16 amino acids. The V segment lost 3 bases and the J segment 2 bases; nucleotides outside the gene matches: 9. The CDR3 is CASSQEIVGQQETQYF. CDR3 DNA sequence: TGTGCCAGCAGCCAGGAGATTGTGGGACAGCAAGAGACCCAGTACTTC.

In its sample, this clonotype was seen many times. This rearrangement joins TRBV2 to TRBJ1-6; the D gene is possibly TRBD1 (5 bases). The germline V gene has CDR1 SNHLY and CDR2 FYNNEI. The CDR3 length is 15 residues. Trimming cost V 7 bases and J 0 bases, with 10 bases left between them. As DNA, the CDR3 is TGTGCCAGCATGAACAGGAGCTCCTATAATTCACCCCTCCACTTT. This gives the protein CASMNRSSYNSPLHF.

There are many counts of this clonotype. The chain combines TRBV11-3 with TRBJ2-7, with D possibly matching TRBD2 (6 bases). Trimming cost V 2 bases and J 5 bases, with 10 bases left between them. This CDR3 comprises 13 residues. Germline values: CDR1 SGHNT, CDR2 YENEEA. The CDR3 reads CASSLRGVHEQYF. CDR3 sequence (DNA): TGTGCCAGCAGCTTACGCGGGGTGCACGAGCAGTACTTC.

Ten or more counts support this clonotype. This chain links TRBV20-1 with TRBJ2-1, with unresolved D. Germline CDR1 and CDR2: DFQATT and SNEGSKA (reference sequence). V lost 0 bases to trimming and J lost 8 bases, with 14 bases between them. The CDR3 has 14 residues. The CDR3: CSAREALVQHEQFF. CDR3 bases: TGCAGTGCTAGAGAAGCCCTAGTTCAGCATGAGCAGTTCTTC.

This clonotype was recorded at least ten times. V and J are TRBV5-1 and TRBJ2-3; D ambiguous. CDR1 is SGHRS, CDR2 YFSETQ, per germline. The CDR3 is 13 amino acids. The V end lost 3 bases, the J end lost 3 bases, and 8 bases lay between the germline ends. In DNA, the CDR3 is TGCGCCAGCAGCTCTTATTCAACAGATACGCAGTATTTT. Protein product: CASSSYSTDTQYF.

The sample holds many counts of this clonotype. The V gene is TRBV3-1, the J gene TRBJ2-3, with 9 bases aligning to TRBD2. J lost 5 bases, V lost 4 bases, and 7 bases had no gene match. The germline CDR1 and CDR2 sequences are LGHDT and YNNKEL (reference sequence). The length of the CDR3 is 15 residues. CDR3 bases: TGTGCCAGCAGCCTAGCGGGGGCCTTCCGAGATACGCAGTATTTT. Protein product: CASSLAGAFRDTQYF.

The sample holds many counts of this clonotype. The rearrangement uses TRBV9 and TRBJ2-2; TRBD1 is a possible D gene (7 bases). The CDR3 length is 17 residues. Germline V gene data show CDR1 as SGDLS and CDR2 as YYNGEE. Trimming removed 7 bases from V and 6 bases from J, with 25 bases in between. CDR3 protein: CASGLQGLSPSPGELFF. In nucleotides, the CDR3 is TGTGCCAGCGGACTACAGGGGCTCAGTCCCAGCCCCGGGGAGCTGTTTTTT.

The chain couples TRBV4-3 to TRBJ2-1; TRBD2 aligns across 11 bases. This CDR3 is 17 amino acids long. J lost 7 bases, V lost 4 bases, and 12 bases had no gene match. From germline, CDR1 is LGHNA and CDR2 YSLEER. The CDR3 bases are TGCGCCAGCAGCCTCAGCCACACTAGCGGGGGTTGGAATGAGCAGTTCTTC. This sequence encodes CASSLSHTSGGWNEQFF.